This T cell receptor beta chain is from a study of Tregs in tolerant kidney transplant recipients. Whole-study results and caveats: No direct test of biological reproducibility was done here.

The CDR3 consists of 16 residues. The germline CDR1 and CDR2 sequences are SGHRS and YFSETQ. J was trimmed by 7 bases and V by 0 bases; bases with no gene match: 12. In regard to this clone: Its antigen is not known.

Repertoires were generated with immunoSEQ multiplex PCR, while TCRdb's copy carries only in-frame clones and drops some. The profile shows approximately 44,000 clones, less than 97% of them singletons. The sequenced sample was Tregs from blood cultured with allogeneic cells. The clonotype comes from a human donor in good health. The chain links TRBV5-1 to TRBJ1-2; 7 bases line up with TRBD1. CDR3 sequence (DNA): TGCGCCAGCAGCTTGGGTAGGGGGCAGGGACGCCTTGGCTACACCTTC. It translates to CASSLGRGQGRLGYTF. Full variable domain (rest looked up from reference TRBV5-1 and TRBJ1-2): KAGVTQTPRYLIKTRGQQVTLSCSPISGHRSVSWYQQTPGQGLQFLFEYFSETQRNKGNFPGRFSGRQFSNSRSEMNVSTLELGDSALYLCASSLGRGQGRLGYTFGSGTRLTVV.